The rows below give T cell receptor beta chains drawn from one sample of a study of cytomegalovirus exposure and HLA in healthy donors. Method: immunoSEQ multiplex PCR; TCRdb's copy keeps in-frame clones and lacks some. The table includes approximately 150,000 clones, 70% to 85% detected once. Sequenced sample: PBMCs. These TCRs come from a human donor in good health. Both conserved end residues are part of each CDR3. The order of the fields is V gene, J gene, clone size, D gene, CDR3 DNA, CDR3 protein. A D gene is named only where the DNA matches it firmly. Part of the rows lack a size; the others show once, few, many or a class for expanded clones.

v_call: TRBV4-1; j_call: TRBJ2-1; clone_size: .; d_call: .; cdr3_nt: TGCGCCAGCAGCCCACCGACCGCGGGACTTACCTACAATGAGCAGTTCTTC; cdr3_aa: CASSPPTAGLTYNEQFF
v_call: TRBV4-3; j_call: TRBJ2-2; clone_size: .; d_call: TRBD1; cdr3_nt: TGCGCCAGCAGCCAAGCCCCCCCCGGGACAGGGACCACCGGGGAGCTGTTTTTT; cdr3_aa: CASSQAPPGTGTTGELFF
v_call: TRBV18; j_call: TRBJ1-3; clone_size: .; d_call: .; cdr3_nt: TGTGCCAGCTCACCATACGCCGGCTCTGGAAACACCATATATTTT; cdr3_aa: CASSPYAGSGNTIYF
v_call: TRBV2; j_call: TRBJ2-1; clone_size: once; d_call: .; cdr3_nt: TGTGCCAGCAGTGAGTGGGGAGTCGGAAATAGTGGTACTGTCGATGAGCAGTTCTTC; cdr3_aa: CASSEWGVGNSGTVDEQFF
v_call: TRBV18; j_call: TRBJ1-5; clone_size: .; d_call: .; cdr3_nt: TGTGCCAGCTCACTGAATGAGGTGGGGACAAATAATCAGCCCCAGCATTTT; cdr3_aa: CASSLNEVGTNNQPQHF
v_call: TRBV7-8; j_call: TRBJ2-5; clone_size: .; d_call: .; cdr3_nt: TGTGCCAGCAGGAACAGGGCTCGGGAGACCCAGTACTTC; cdr3_aa: CASRNRARETQYF
v_call: TRBV29-1; j_call: TRBJ2-7; clone_size: .; d_call: .; cdr3_nt: TGCAGCGTTGAGAGAGGGAGCGGCTACGAGCAGTACTTC; cdr3_aa: CSVERGSGYEQYF
v_call: TRBV6-6; j_call: TRBJ2-2; clone_size: few; d_call: TRBD1; cdr3_nt: TGTGCCAGCACCCATACCGGACAGGCCGGGGAGCTGTTTTTT; cdr3_aa: CASTHTGQAGELFF
v_call: TRBV20-1; j_call: TRBJ1-3; clone_size: .; d_call: .; cdr3_nt: TGCAGTGCTTATGCTGGAAACACCATATATTTT; cdr3_aa: CSAYAGNTIYF
v_call: TRBV6-6; j_call: TRBJ2-5; clone_size: .; d_call: TRBD1; cdr3_nt: TGTGCCAGCAGCCCCGGGACAGAAGAGACCCAGTACTTC; cdr3_aa: CASSPGTEETQYF
v_call: TRBV5-1; j_call: TRBJ2-7; clone_size: few; d_call: TRBD2; cdr3_nt: TGCGCCAGCAGCCTCGGGTTGAGGGCTAGCGGGGGGGCCTACGAGCAGTACTTC; cdr3_aa: CASSLGLRASGGAYEQYF
v_call: TRBV4-1; j_call: TRBJ2-7; clone_size: .; d_call: TRBD1; cdr3_nt: TGCGCCAGCAGCCAAGAACCCGGGACAGGGGCCTACGAGCAGTACTTC; cdr3_aa: CASSQEPGTGAYEQYF
v_call: TRBV6-6; j_call: TRBJ2-2; clone_size: few; d_call: .; cdr3_nt: TGTGCCAGCAGTTACTCGGGACTCGAGAACACCGGGGAGCTGTTTTTT; cdr3_aa: CASSYSGLENTGELFF
v_call: TRBV5-4; j_call: TRBJ2-2; clone_size: few; d_call: TRBD1; cdr3_nt: TGTGCCAGCAGCCCGCTTCCGGACAGGAGCACCGGGGAGCTGTTTTTT; cdr3_aa: CASSPLPDRSTGELFF
v_call: TRBV15; j_call: TRBJ2-2; clone_size: once; d_call: TRBD1; cdr3_nt: TGTGCCACCAGCACATGGACAGGGGGGATCAGAACCGGGGAGCTGTTTTTT; cdr3_aa: CATSTWTGGIRTGELFF
v_call: TRBV29-1; j_call: TRBJ2-1; clone_size: .; d_call: .; cdr3_nt: TGCAGCGTTGTTGGAACGGGGGTTGCTACTAGCTCCTACAATGAGCAGTTCTTC; cdr3_aa: CSVVGTGVATSSYNEQFF
v_call: TRBV25-1; j_call: TRBJ2-7; clone_size: .; d_call: .; cdr3_nt: TGTGCCAGCAGTGAGAGGGACACGCTCTACGAGCAGTACTTC; cdr3_aa: CASSERDTLYEQYF
v_call: TRBV19; j_call: TRBJ1-1; clone_size: few; d_call: .; cdr3_nt: TGTGCCAGTAGTATGGCGGCCATGAACACTGAAGCTTTCTTT; cdr3_aa: CASSMAAMNTEAFF
v_call: TRBV7-9; j_call: TRBJ2-7; clone_size: .; d_call: .; cdr3_nt: TGTGCCAGCAGCCATGGGGCAGACAGACCCTACGAGCAGTACTTC; cdr3_aa: CASSHGADRPYEQYF
v_call: TRBV9; j_call: TRBJ2-3; clone_size: .; d_call: TRBD2; cdr3_nt: TGTGCCAGCAGCCTCAGCGGGGCCTACACAGATACGCAGTATTTT; cdr3_aa: CASSLSGAYTDTQYF
v_call: TRBV30; j_call: TRBJ1-6; clone_size: .; d_call: .; cdr3_nt: TGTGCCTGGAGTCCAGGCCCGAGCTCCTATAATTCACCCCTCCACTTT; cdr3_aa: CAWSPGPSSYNSPLHF
v_call: TRBV7-2; j_call: TRBJ2-1; clone_size: .; d_call: TRBD2; cdr3_nt: TGTGCCAGCAGCCCCGAGGGGACTAGCGGGGGGTATTATGAGCAGTTCTTC; cdr3_aa: CASSPEGTSGGYYEQFF
v_call: TRBV19; j_call: TRBJ2-7; clone_size: .; d_call: .; cdr3_nt: TGTGCCAGTAGTCAACACTACGAGCAGTACTTC; cdr3_aa: CASSQHYEQYF
v_call: TRBV7-8; j_call: TRBJ1-2; clone_size: .; d_call: .; cdr3_nt: TGTGCCAGCAGCTTATCGGGCAGGGGAAGTTATGGCTACACCTTC; cdr3_aa: CASSLSGRGSYGYTF
v_call: TRBV29-1; j_call: TRBJ2-1; clone_size: once; d_call: .; cdr3_nt: TGCAGCGTTATTGCTACAGCTTACAATGAGCAGTTCTTC; cdr3_aa: CSVIATAYNEQFF
v_call: TRBV10-2; j_call: TRBJ2-2; clone_size: .; d_call: .; cdr3_nt: TGCGCCAGCGGGGGGTTCGGGGAGCTGTTTTTT; cdr3_aa: CASGGFGELFF
v_call: TRBV2; j_call: TRBJ1-5; clone_size: .; d_call: TRBD1; cdr3_nt: TGTGCCAGCAGGGGGGGACAGGGGGCAGGTCAGCCCCAGCATTTT; cdr3_aa: CASRGGQGAGQPQHF
v_call: TRBV6-5; j_call: TRBJ1-5; clone_size: few; d_call: .; cdr3_nt: TGTGCCAGCAGTTACCGGGGAGAGCCCCAGCATTTT; cdr3_aa: CASSYRGEPQHF
v_call: TRBV9; j_call: TRBJ1-1; clone_size: .; d_call: .; cdr3_nt: TGTGCCAGCAGCGTAGAGTCCAGGCACGACACTGAAGCTTTCTTT; cdr3_aa: CASSVESRHDTEAFF
v_call: TRBV19; j_call: TRBJ1-4; clone_size: .; d_call: .; cdr3_nt: TGTGCCAGTAGTACGCCCCCGAGGACTAATGAAAAACTGTTTTTT; cdr3_aa: CASSTPPRTNEKLFF